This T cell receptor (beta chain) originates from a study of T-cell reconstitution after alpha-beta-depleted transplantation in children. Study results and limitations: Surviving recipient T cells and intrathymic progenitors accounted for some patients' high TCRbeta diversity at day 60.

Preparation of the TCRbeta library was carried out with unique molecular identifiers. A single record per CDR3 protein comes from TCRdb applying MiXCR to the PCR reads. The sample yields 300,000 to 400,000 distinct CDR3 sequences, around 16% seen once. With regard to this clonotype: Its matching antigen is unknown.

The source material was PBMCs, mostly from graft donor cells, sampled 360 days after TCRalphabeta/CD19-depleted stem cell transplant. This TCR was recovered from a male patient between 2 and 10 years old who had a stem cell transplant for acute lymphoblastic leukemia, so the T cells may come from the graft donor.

CDR3 amino acids: CASSQRSRANYGYTF. The CDR3 DNA reads as TGCGCCAGCAGCCAACGTTCAAGGGCTAACTATGGCTACACCTTC. The chain recombines TRBV4-3 with TRBJ1-2; D gene unclear. CDR3 length equals 15 residues. V was clipped by 2 bases and J by 0 bases, with 10 bases between them. Germline lookup yields CDR1 LGHNA and CDR2 YSLEER.